The 8 T cell receptor beta chains in this list originate from one sample, sequenced in a study of identical twins. A single record per CDR3 protein comes from TCRdb applying MiXCR to the 5' RACE reads. Of 700,000 to 950,000 distinct CDR3 sequences in the sample, more than 9% are singletons; the top ten hold around 1.5%. These same records also appear under a second study, on yellow fever vaccine responses in identical twins.

Source material: PBMCs. The receptors shown here come from a woman between 18 and 30 years old in good health.

This clonotype was picked up many times. The rearrangement links TRBV5-1 to TRBJ2-7; possible D gene TRBD2, 8 bases. The CDR3 loop spans 18 amino acids. From germline, CDR1 is SGHRS and CDR2 YFSETQ. Trimming cost V 4 bases and J 2 bases, with 25 bases left between them. The DNA of the CDR3 is TGCGCCAGCAGCCCCAACCTTCGGGAGGGGGCACCTCCCTACGAGCAGTACTTC. It is translated as CASSPNLREGAPPYEQYF.

The CDR3 DNA follows: TGTGCCAGCAGTTTAAAAGGGGCGACGGGCGAGCAGTACGTC. Translation: CASSLKGATGEQYV. The genes are TRBV28 and TRBJ2-7; D possibly corresponds to TRBD1 (5 bases). Germline-derived CDR1 and CDR2 are MDHEN and SYDVKM. The V end was cut by 2 bases, the J end by 6 bases, with 14 bases between. This CDR3 region has 14 residues.

This clonotype was detected ten times or more. The chain combines TRBV3-1 with TRBJ2-7; D might be TRBD2 (5 bases). V was pared by 4 bases and J by 2 bases, with 9 bases between. The CDR3 runs to 13 residues. In germline, CDR1 is LGHDT, CDR2 YNNKEL (reference sequence). The CDR3: CASSPGNAYEQYV. The CDR3 DNA reads TGTGCCAGCAGCCCGGGGAACGCCTACGAGCAGTACGTC.

This clonotype was picked up a small number of times. The chain combines TRBV27 with TRBJ1-4; D is unclear. Between the trimmed V and J ends, which lost 4 bases and 5 bases, there was a span of 20 bases. The CDR3 has 17 amino acids. Per germline, CDR1 MNHEY and CDR2 SMNVEV (reference sequence). In DNA, the CDR3 is TGTGCCAGCAGTTACTCCGTCCGGGGTCAGGAAAATGAAAAACTGTTTTTT. Translating gives CASSYSVRGQENEKLFF.

The chain joins TRBV6-5 to TRBJ2-2, with 7 bases aligning to TRBD2. The CDR3 consists of 16 residues. Germline CDR1 is MNHEY and CDR2 is SVGAGI. Trimming cost V 0 bases and J 4 bases; bases outside gene matches: 5. DNA of the CDR3: TGTGCCAGCAGTTACTCGGGAGGGGCAGGCACCGGGGAGCTGTTTTTT. It encodes CASSYSGGAGTGELFF.

The chain has TRBV13 and TRBJ2-1; 8 nucleotides align to TRBD2. Trimming took 5 bases from V and 9 from J; bases not matched to a gene: 9. In germline, CDR1 is PRHDT, CDR2 FYEKMQ (reference sequence). This CDR3 region has 14 residues. The CDR3 region is CASSVGTSGSEQFF. Here the CDR3 DNA reads TGTGCCAGCAGCGTTGGAACTAGCGGAAGTGAGCAGTTCTTC.

The chain is built from TRBV7-9 and TRBJ2-1; D is unclear. Trimming removed 6 bases at V and 10 bases at J, with 13 bases between. Germline assignment: CDR1 SEHNR and CDR2 FQNEAQ (reference sequence). The CDR3 consists of 12 residues. CDR3 sequence: CASSPRAREQFF. In nucleotides, the CDR3 is TGTGCCAGCAGTCCCCGGGCCCGGGAGCAGTTCTTC.

V gene TRBV7-8 combines with J gene TRBJ2-7; 14 bases are shared with TRBD2. Germline CDR1 and CDR2: SGHVS and FQNEAQ. CDR3 length: 17 residues. Trimming took 5 bases from V and 2 from J; bases not matched to a gene: 8. In nucleotides, the CDR3 is TGTGCCAGCAGCCCCCGCCGACTAGCGGGAGGGCCCTACGAGCAGTACTTC. As protein: CASSPRRLAGGPYEQYF. Using reference TRBV7-8 and TRBJ2-7 for the parts outside the CDR3, the full variable domain is GAGVSQSPRYKVAKRGQDVALRCDPISGHVSLFWYQQALGQGPEFLTYFQNEAQLDKSGLPSDRFFAERPEGSVSTLKIQRTQQEDSAVYLCASSPRRLAGGPYEQYFGPGTRLTVT.